What follows are 31 T cell receptor beta chains derived from one specimen sequenced in a study of T cell repertoires in cytomegalovirus infection. TCRdb reprocessed the reads via MiXCR and lists one record per CDR3 protein. The sample contains some 600,000 distinct CDR3 sequences, more than 20% of which appear only once. Sequenced material: CD8+ T cells from PBMCs. The receptor source for this set is a human donor in good health (CMV status not recorded). Some clones in this sample may be carry-over from other donors' samples.

The V gene is TRBV20-1, the J gene TRBJ2-7; D gene uncertain. Between the trimmed V and J ends, which lost 3 bases and 0 bases, there was a span of 9 bases. From germline, CDR1 is DFQATT and CDR2 SNEGSKA (reference sequence). The CDR3 contains 13 residues. The CDR3 sequence is CSARWQNSYEQYF. The CDR3 nucleotides read TGCAGTGCTAGGTGGCAGAACTCCTACGAGCAGTACTTC.

This clonotype came up many times. The J gene is TRBJ1-1, the V gene TRBV7-2; D uncertain. V was shortened by 3 bases and J by 1 base, with 9 bases between the two germline ends. The V gene's germline CDR1 is SGHTA and CDR2 FQGNSA. The CDR3 loop spans 14 amino acids. The CDR3 nucleotides are TGTGCCAGCAGCTTCAACTCAGGGAACACTGAAGCTTTCTTT. Amino acid sequence: CASSFNSGNTEAFF.

This chain connects TRBV28 to TRBJ2-3; the D is unclear. Between the trimmed V and J ends, which lost 6 bases and 8 bases, there was a span of 18 bases. The germline gives CDR1 MDHEN, CDR2 SYDVKM. This CDR3 is 14 amino acids long. The CDR3 is CASSPRDGVGTQYF. DNA of the CDR3: TGTGCCAGCAGCCCTCGAGATGGAGTCGGTACGCAGTATTTT.

Many counts were recorded for this clonotype. The chain links TRBV12-3 or TRBV12-4 to TRBJ1-5, with 7 bases matching TRBD1. The CDR3 contains 18 residues. The V and J ends lost 3 bases and 1 base, in that order; junction bases with no gene match: 12. The CDR3 sequence: CASSFLPGSGQSNQPQHF. The CDR3 nucleotides are TGTGCCAGCAGTTTCCTCCCGGGGTCGGGACAGAGCAATCAGCCCCAGCATTTT.

The genes are TRBV28 and TRBJ2-3; D gene unclear. Trimming left V 3 bases short and J 6 bases short, with 10 bases between. CDR3 size: 13 residues. The germline V gene has CDR1 MDHEN and CDR2 SYDVKM. Written as DNA, the CDR3 is TGTGCCAGCAGTTTTCGGGCAGTCGATACGCAGTATTTT. Translated, it gives CASSFRAVDTQYF.

Many counts were recorded for this clonotype. The J gene is TRBJ1-1, the V gene TRBV5-6, with TRBD1 identical over 7 bases. Germline values: CDR1 SGHDT, CDR2 YYEEEE. The CDR3 has 11 amino acids. The V and J ends lost 6 bases and 10 bases, in that order; junction bases with no gene match: 6. Here the CDR3 reads CASNGRQGAFF. The DNA for the CDR3 is TGTGCCAGCAACGGGAGACAGGGAGCTTTCTTT.

The chain links TRBV12-3 or TRBV12-4 to TRBJ2-1; maybe TRBD1 (5 bases). This CDR3 region has 14 residues. V lost 2 bases, J lost 11 bases, and 16 bases lay in between. CDR3 sequence: CASSLNIPGPQQFF. The DNA of the CDR3 is TGTGCCAGCAGTTTAAATATCCCAGGGCCACAGCAGTTCTTC.

A few counts support this clonotype. The rearrangement links TRBV6-8 to TRBJ2-5; 7 bases match TRBD2. The germline V gene encodes CDR1 MNHGY and CDR2 SAAAGT. The trim removed 4 bases at V and 3 bases at J, leaving 2 bases unmatched. There are 13 residues in the CDR3. The CDR3 sequence is CASSSGTKETQYF. In DNA form, the CDR3 reads TGTGCCAGCAGTTCCGGGACTAAAGAGACCCAGTACTTC.

This clonotype was observed a few times. The chain employs TRBV5-5 and TRBJ2-5; D remains unclear. In germline, CDR1 is SGHKS, CDR2 YYEKEE (reference sequence). The CDR3 has 12 amino acids. Trimming took off 1 base at V and 12 bases at J, with 13 bases between the two ends. CDR3 sequence (DNA): TGTGCCAGCAGCTTGAACAGCCCTAGGGAGTACTTC. Encoded protein: CASSLNSPREYF.

The rearrangement links TRBV6-4 to TRBJ1-2; TRBD1 matches 8 bases. CDR3 length equals 15 residues. Germline CDR1 and CDR2: MRHNA and SNTAGT. With 4 bases clipped from V and 3 bases from J, the junction kept 7 bases outside the gene matches. CDR3 sequence (DNA): TGTGCCAGCAGTGTTAACCCGACAGGGGACTATGGCTACACCTTC. Translation gives CASSVNPTGDYGYTF.

The rearrangement links TRBV7-4 to TRBJ2-3; possibly TRBD2 for D (6 bases). Germline V gene sequence: CDR1 SGHVT, CDR2 SQSDAQ. V lost 11 bases and J lost 6, with 24 bases in between. The CDR3 is 15 residues long. This CDR3 reads CADSVRRANGDTQYF. The CDR3 DNA reads TGTGCCGACAGCGTTCGGAGGGCCAATGGTGATACGCAGTATTTT.

This clonotype appeared many times. The gene calls are TRBV6-6 and TRBJ2-3; 7 bases agree with TRBD1. The germline CDR1 and CDR2 sequences are MNHNY and SVGAGI (reference sequence). CDR3 size: 12 residues. Trimming at V came to 7 bases and at J to 5 bases, leaving 3 bases not matched to a gene. CDR3 DNA: TGTGCCAGCACAGGGGGAAAAGATACGCAGTATTTT. Protein product: CASTGGKDTQYF.

CDR3 sequence (DNA): TGTGCCAGCAGCTTATCCCCCCTGGGAGATTTGGATGGCTACACCTTC. It yields the protein CASSLSPLGDLDGYTF. The J gene is TRBJ1-2, the V gene TRBV7-9; no definite D call. The CDR3 has 16 residues. Germline loops: CDR1 SEHNR, CDR2 FQNEAQ (reference sequence). V lost 2 bases and J 6 bases, leaving 19 bases between the germline ends.

This clonotype was counted at least ten times. A junction end diverges from the germline sequence, so it may reflect a read error. V usage is TRBV5-1 and J usage is TRBJ2-3; D unresolved. The CDR3 runs 15 residues. Germline assignment: CDR1 SGHRS and CDR2 YFSETQ. The CDR3 DNA follows: TGTGCCAGCAGCCTGGTTGGCAGTAGCACAGATACGCAGTATTTT. It encodes CASSLVGSSTDTQYF.

This clonotype has at least ten counts. The CDR3 DNA is TGTGCCAGCAGTTACGGCCCTGGGACCCCGAACACTGAAGCTTTCTTT. Translated: CASSYGPGTPNTEAFF. V is TRBV6-2 or TRBV6-3 and J is TRBJ1-1, with D possibly TRBD1 on 5 matching bases. Germline CDR1 MNHEY, CDR2 SVGEGT. Trimming removed 2 bases from V and 1 base from J, with 14 bases in between. The CDR3 totals 16 residues.

In the case of this clonotype: A much larger clone is a single base away; this may be a read error. The chain has TRBV6-4 and TRBJ2-2; 8 bases are a match to TRBD2. V was clipped by 9 bases and J by 5 bases; unmatched bases: 8. This CDR3 has 14 amino acids. Germline CDR1 MRHNA, CDR2 SNTAGT. The CDR3 protein is CASRLSGTTGELFF. DNA for the CDR3: TGTGCCAGTCGGCTTAGCGGGACGACCGGGGAGCTGTTTTTT.

This clonotype appeared many times. V is TRBV12-3 or TRBV12-4 and J is TRBJ2-2, with TRBD1 matching 7 bases. The CDR3 is 16 residues long. V lost 3 bases, J lost 0 bases, and 4 bases stayed unmatched. This CDR3 is CASSLSGTANTGELFF. The CDR3 DNA reads TGTGCCAGCAGTTTGAGTGGGACAGCGAACACCGGGGAGCTGTTTTTT.

This chain connects TRBV28 to TRBJ2-1, with D tentatively TRBD1 (5 bases). The CDR3 extends over 15 amino acids. The V and J ends lost 2 bases and 3 bases respectively, with 11 bases between them. Germline V lookup: CDR1 MDHEN, CDR2 SYDVKM. The CDR3 DNA follows: TGTGCCAGCAGTTTAGGAGACAGTAACTACAATGAGCAGTTCTTC. Translation gives CASSLGDSNYNEQFF.

The gene calls are TRBV11-3 and TRBJ2-1; tentatively, D is TRBD2 (7 bases). Germline V lookup: CDR1 SGHNT, CDR2 YENEEA. CDR3 size: 13 residues. V lost 4 bases to trimming and J lost 10 bases, with 14 bases between them. DNA for the CDR3: TGTGCCAGCAGCTCACGGGGGGCCCCCGAGCAGTTCTTC. As protein: CASSSRGAPEQFF.

This clonotype was counted ten times or more. The V gene is TRBV7-2, the J gene TRBJ2-3; D gene uncertain. Deletions cut 2 bases from V and 0 bases from J, with 12 bases between. The CDR3 is made up of 16 amino acids. CDR1 is SGHTA and CDR2 is FQGNSA in the germline V gene. The CDR3 DNA sequence: TGTGCCAGCAGCTTACGAAATCACCCCAGCACAGATACGCAGTATTTT. Translated, it gives CASSLRNHPSTDTQYF.

This clonotype was detected only a few times. V is TRBV25-1 and J is TRBJ2-1; 11 bases are shared with TRBD1. Germline V gene sequence: CDR1 MGHDK, CDR2 SYGVNS. J was trimmed by 8 bases and V by 2 bases; bases with no gene match: 5. The CDR3 loop spans 15 amino acids. CDR3 sequence reads: CASSERTGGLDEQFF. CDR3 in DNA: TGTGCCAGCAGTGAAAGGACAGGGGGCTTGGATGAGCAGTTCTTC.

In this sample, this clonotype turned up many times. The V gene is TRBV7-2, the J gene TRBJ1-2; D unresolved. Germline lookup yields CDR1 SGHTA and CDR2 FQGNSA. Deletions cut 10 bases from V and 2 bases from J, with 11 bases between. The CDR3 runs 12 residues. CDR3 DNA: TGTGCCAACTTACAGCTAAACTATGGCTACACCTTC. Translating it yields CANLQLNYGYTF.

This clonotype was counted between two and nine times. This rearrangement joins TRBV4-2 to TRBJ2-1, with 8 bases fitting TRBD2. The V and J ends lost 0 bases and 3 bases, in that order; junction bases with no gene match: 13. The CDR3 spans 19 residues. Looked up from germline, CDR1 is LGHNA and CDR2 is YNFKEQ. The CDR3 spells CASSQEKRGSEYNYNEQFF. DNA of the CDR3: TGTGCCAGCAGCCAAGAAAAGCGGGGGTCGGAATACAACTACAATGAGCAGTTCTTC.

This clonotype was recorded a few times. J is TRBJ1-4 and V is TRBV7-2; no firm D call. Germline V gene lookup returns CDR1 SGHTA and CDR2 FQGNSA. Trimming left V 2 bases short and J 5 bases short, with 21 bases between. The CDR3 spans 18 residues. CDR3 amino acids: CASSLSGQEPAENEKLFF. CDR3 DNA sequence: TGTGCCAGCAGCTTAAGCGGTCAGGAGCCCGCCGAGAATGAAAAACTGTTTTTT.

Comment on this clonotype: A much larger clonotype is one base distant, so this may be a read error. The chain couples TRBV7-9 to TRBJ2-1, with a tentative D call TRBD2 (5 bases). The germline gives CDR1 SEHNR, CDR2 FQNEAQ (reference sequence). The CDR3 totals 15 residues. The CDR3 protein is CVSSLEVGEYNEQFF. The CDR3 bases are TGTGTCAGCAGCTTAGAGGTGGGAGAATACAATGAGCAGTTCTTC.

This chain joins TRBV12-5 and TRBJ1-1; 7 bases map to TRBD1. The germline V gene encodes CDR1 LGHNT and CDR2 FRNRAP. CDR3 length equals 20 residues. Trimming removed 1 base from V and 2 bases from J; junction bases left unmatched: 19. The DNA for the CDR3 is TGTGCTAGTGGTTTGGCCGGACAGGACTGGAGCCACCGGCCAAACACTGAAGCTTTCTTT. Residues: CASGLAGQDWSHRPNTEAFF.

This clonotype was counted between two and nine times. The chain carries TRBV7-9 and TRBJ2-1, with D possibly TRBD2 on 5 matching bases. Trimming shortened V by 1 base and J by 8 bases, and 9 bases separated the two germline ends. Germline V gives CDR1 SEHNR, CDR2 FQNEAQ (reference sequence). This CDR3 is 13 amino acids long. This chain's CDR3 is CASSLGARDEQFF. The CDR3 DNA reads as TGTGCCAGCAGCTTAGGTGCGAGGGATGAGCAGTTCTTC.

CDR3 residues: CASSQYSVLTDTQYF. In nucleotides, the CDR3 is TGTGCCAGCAGCCAATACAGCGTCCTCACAGATACGCAGTATTTT. The chain is built from TRBV14 and TRBJ2-3; D remains ambiguous. The V gene's germline CDR1 is SGHDN and CDR2 FVKESK. The V gene lost 2 bases and the J gene lost 2 bases, with 11 bases spanning the gap. The CDR3 extends over 15 amino acids.

Notes on this clonotype: A much larger clone lies a single base off, so this may be a read error. This chain joins TRBV7-2 and TRBJ2-7; possibly TRBD1 for D (5 bases). The length of the CDR3 is 13 residues. Germline V gene sequence: CDR1 SGHTA, CDR2 FQGNSA. Trimming took off 5 bases at V and 1 base at J, with 9 bases between the two ends. The CDR3 spells CTSSRDSSYEQYV. The CDR3 DNA reads TGTACCAGCAGCCGTGACAGTTCCTACGAGCAGTACGTC.

A few counts support this clonotype. This chain joins TRBV14 and TRBJ1-3; D unclear. V was clipped by 3 bases and J by 1 base, with 16 bases between them. CDR1 is SGHDN, CDR2 FVKESK, per germline. This CDR3 region has 17 residues. In DNA form, the CDR3 reads TGTGCCAGCAGCCACCCGGGAAGGGCCTTATCTGGAAACACCATATATTTT. Its translation is CASSHPGRALSGNTIYF.

The chain has TRBV7-9 and TRBJ2-1; D possibly corresponds to TRBD1 (5 bases). Germline assignment: CDR1 SEHNR and CDR2 FQNEAQ (reference sequence). The CDR3 is 12 residues long. The V and J ends lost 8 bases and 6 bases respectively, with 11 bases between them. Here the CDR3 reads CASGSGFNEQFF. The CDR3 DNA follows: TGTGCCAGCGGCTCAGGGTTCAATGAGCAGTTCTTC.